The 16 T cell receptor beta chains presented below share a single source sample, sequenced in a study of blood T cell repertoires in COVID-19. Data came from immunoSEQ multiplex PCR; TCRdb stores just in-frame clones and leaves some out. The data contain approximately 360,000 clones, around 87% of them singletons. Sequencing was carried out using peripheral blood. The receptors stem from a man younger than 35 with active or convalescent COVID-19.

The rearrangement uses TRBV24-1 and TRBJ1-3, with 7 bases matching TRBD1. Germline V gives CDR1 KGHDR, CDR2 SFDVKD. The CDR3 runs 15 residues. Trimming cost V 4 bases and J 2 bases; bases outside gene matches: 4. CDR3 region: CATSDPQGPGNTIYF. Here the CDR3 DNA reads TGTGCCACCAGTGACCCACAGGGGCCTGGAAACACCATATATTTT.

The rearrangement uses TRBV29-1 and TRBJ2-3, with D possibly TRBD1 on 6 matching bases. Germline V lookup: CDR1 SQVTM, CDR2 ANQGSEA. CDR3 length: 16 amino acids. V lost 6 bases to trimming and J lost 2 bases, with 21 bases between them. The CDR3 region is CSVPGSDRSDTDTQYF. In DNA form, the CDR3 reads TGCAGCGTACCCGGATCTGACAGGTCGGACACAGATACGCAGTATTTT.

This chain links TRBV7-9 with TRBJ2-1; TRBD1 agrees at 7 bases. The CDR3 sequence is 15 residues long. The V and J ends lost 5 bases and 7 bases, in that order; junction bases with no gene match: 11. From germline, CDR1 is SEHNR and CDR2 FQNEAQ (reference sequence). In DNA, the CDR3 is TGTGCCAGCAGCCCAGACTGGCAGGGGGAGAATGAGCAGTTCTTC. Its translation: CASSPDWQGENEQFF.

CDR3 sequence (DNA): TGTGCCAGCAGTTCCCGGGACAGAGCTATAGCCAAAAACATTCAGTACTTC. This sequence encodes CASSSRDRAIAKNIQYF. This rearrangement joins TRBV28 to TRBJ2-4; 7 nucleotides align to TRBD1. Per the germline V gene, CDR1 is MDHEN and CDR2 is SYDVKM. V lost 4 bases and J lost 0; bases outside the gene matches: 9. The CDR3 length is 17 residues.

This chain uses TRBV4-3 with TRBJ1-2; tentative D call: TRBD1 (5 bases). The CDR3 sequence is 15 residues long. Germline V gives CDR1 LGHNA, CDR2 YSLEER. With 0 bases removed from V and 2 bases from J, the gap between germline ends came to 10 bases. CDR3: CASSQDGGLNYGYTF. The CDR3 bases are TGCGCCAGCAGCCAAGACGGGGGACTCAACTATGGCTACACCTTC.

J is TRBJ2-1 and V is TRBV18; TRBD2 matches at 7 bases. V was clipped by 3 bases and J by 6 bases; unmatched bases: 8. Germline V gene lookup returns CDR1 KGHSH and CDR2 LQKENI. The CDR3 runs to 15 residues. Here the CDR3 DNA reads TGTGCCAGCTCACCCTCGGGAGGTAAAGGCAATGAGCAGTTCTTC. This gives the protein CASSPSGGKGNEQFF.

The CDR3 DNA follows: TGTGCCAGTAGTGAGGGACAGTCGAACACTGAAGCTTTCTTT. Protein product: CASSEGQSNTEAFF. V and J are TRBV19 and TRBJ1-1, with TRBD1 matching over 7 bases. Germline-derived CDR1 and CDR2 are LNHDA and SQIVND (reference sequence). J lost 1 base, V lost 5 bases, and 4 bases had no gene match. This CDR3 has 14 amino acids.

In DNA form, the CDR3 reads TGTGCCAGCAGCGGAAGCCTAGCGGGGAAGAGTGAGCAGTTCTTC. Its protein is CASSGSLAGKSEQFF. J is TRBJ2-1 and V is TRBV7-3; TRBD2 matches 9 bases. This CDR3 is built from 15 residues. V shed 5 bases and J 9 bases; nucleotides not matched to a gene: 11. Germline assignment: CDR1 SGHTA and CDR2 FQGTGA.

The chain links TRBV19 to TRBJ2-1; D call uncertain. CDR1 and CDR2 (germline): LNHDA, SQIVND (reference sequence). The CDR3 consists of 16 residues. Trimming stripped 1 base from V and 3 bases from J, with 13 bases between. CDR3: CASSIVFDLRYNEQFF. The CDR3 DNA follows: TGTGCCAGTAGTATAGTATTCGACTTACGCTACAATGAGCAGTTCTTC.

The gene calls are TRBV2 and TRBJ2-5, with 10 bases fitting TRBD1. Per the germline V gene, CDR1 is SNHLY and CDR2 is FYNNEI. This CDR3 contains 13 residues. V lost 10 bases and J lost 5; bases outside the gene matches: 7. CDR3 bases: TGTGCCAACCGACAGGGGGCTGGGGAGACCCAGTACTTC. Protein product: CANRQGAGETQYF. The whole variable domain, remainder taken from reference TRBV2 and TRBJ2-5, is EPEVTQTPSHQVTQMGQEVILRCVPISNHLYFYWYRQILGQKVEFLVSFYNNEISEKSEIFDDQFSVERPDGSNFTLKIRSTKLEDSAMYFCANRQGAGETQYFGPGTRLLVL.

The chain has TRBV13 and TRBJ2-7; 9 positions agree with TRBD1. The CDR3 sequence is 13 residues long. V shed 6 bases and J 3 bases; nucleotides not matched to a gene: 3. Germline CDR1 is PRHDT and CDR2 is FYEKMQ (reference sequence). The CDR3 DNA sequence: TGTGCCAGCAGTTTGACAGGGGGCTACGAGCAGTACTTC. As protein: CASSLTGGYEQYF.

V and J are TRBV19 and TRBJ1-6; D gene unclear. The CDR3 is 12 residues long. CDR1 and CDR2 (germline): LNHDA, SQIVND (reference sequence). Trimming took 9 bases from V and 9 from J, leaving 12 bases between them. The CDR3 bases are TGTGCCAGCGCCCCAGAGGGTTCACCCCTCCACTTT. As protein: CASAPEGSPLHF.

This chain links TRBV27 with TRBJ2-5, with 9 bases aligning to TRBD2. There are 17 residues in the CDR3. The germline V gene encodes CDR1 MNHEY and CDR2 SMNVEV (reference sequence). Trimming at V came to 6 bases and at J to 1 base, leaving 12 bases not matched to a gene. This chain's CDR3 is CASSRNRPTSGQETQYF. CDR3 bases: TGTGCCAGCAGCCGAAATCGTCCGACTAGCGGCCAAGAGACCCAGTACTTC.

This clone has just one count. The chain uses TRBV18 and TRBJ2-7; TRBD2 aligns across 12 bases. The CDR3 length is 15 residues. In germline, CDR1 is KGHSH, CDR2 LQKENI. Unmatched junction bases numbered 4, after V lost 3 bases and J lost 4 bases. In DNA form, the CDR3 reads TGTGCCAGCTCACCGAAACTAGCGGGAGGATACGAGCAGTACTTC. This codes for CASSPKLAGGYEQYF.

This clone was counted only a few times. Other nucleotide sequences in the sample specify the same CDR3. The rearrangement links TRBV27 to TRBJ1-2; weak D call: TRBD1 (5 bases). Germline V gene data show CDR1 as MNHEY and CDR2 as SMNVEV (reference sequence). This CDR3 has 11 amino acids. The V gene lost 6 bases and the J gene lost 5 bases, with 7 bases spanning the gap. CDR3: CASSSGYGYTF. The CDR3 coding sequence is TGTGCCAGCAGCTCAGGGTATGGCTACACCTTC.

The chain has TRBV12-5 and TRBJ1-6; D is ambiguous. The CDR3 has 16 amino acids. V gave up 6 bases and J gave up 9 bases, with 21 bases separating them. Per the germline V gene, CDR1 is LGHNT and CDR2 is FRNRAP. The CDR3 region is CASGHDLGSGPSPLHF. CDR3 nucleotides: TGTGCTAGTGGACACGACCTGGGGAGCGGTCCTTCACCCCTCCACTTT. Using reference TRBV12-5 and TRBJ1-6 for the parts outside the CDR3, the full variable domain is DARVTQTPRHKVTEMGQEVTMRCQPILGHNTVFWYRQTMMQGLELLAYFRNRAPLDDSGMPKDRFSAEMPDATLATLKIQPSEPRDSAVYFCASGHDLGSGPSPLHFGNGTRLTVT.